These 2 T cell receptor beta chains originate from one sample sequenced in a study of OX40 agonist ivuxolimab in advanced cancers. The protocol was immunoSEQ multiplex PCR, while the TCRdb copy is restricted to in-frame clones and leaves out a portion. This sample carries some 35,000 clones, roughly 80% of them seen once, and the ten largest clones take 12%. The sequencing used CD4+ or CD8+ T cells sorted from blood, collected in a trial of the OX40 agonist ivuxolimab. All receptors derive from an adult with an advanced solid tumor such as melanoma, head and neck, liver or kidney cancer.

The chain has TRBV30 and TRBJ2-1; D may be TRBD2 (5 bases). This CDR3 is 18 amino acids long. Germline V gene sequence: CDR1 GTSNPN, CDR2 SVGIG (reference sequence). V lost 0 bases to trimming and J lost 8 bases, with 26 bases between them. CDR3 sequence reads: CAWSVSPVNYRSSHEQFF. Written as DNA, the CDR3 is TGTGCCTGGAGTGTATCGCCCGTTAATTACCGGTCTAGCCATGAGCAGTTCTTC.

The chain employs TRBV5-1 and TRBJ1-1; TRBD1 might be the D (5 bases). Germline V gives CDR1 SGHRS, CDR2 YFSETQ. Trimming cost V 3 bases and J 0 bases, with 15 bases left between them. The length of the CDR3 is 16 residues. CDR3 sequence: CASSSRVGGLNTEAFF. The CDR3 nucleotides read TGCGCCAGCAGCTCCAGGGTCGGCGGATTGAACACTGAAGCTTTCTTT.